This TCR beta chain is drawn from a study of blood T cell repertoires in COVID-19. About the research overall: Sites across the United States, Italy and Spain contributed samples from acute and convalescent COVID-19. The analysed material was cDNA or gDNA that came from T cells, B-cell-depleted T cells, or PBMCs.

In the authors' workflow: Reference gene primer amplification gave nucleated cell count estimates. Produced via immunoSEQ multiplex PCR; TCRdb's table is partial and in-frame only. V and J calls plus clone size are reproduced from that table; the DNA served to infer D and trimming. Here the sample spans about 220,000 clones, about 82% being singletons. Sequences were obtained from peripheral blood. The clonotype comes from a woman in her 70s with COVID-19, enrolled during active disease.

The CDR3 sequence: CAISSDRLNGYTF. The CDR3 nucleotides read TGTGCCATCAGTTCGGACAGGTTAAATGGCTACACCTTC. V is TRBV10-3 and J is TRBJ1-2, with TRBD1 identical over 7 bases. The CDR3 covers 13 residues. The germline V gene encodes CDR1 ENHRY and CDR2 SYGVKD. V lost 5 bases, J lost 6 bases, and 6 bases stayed unmatched.